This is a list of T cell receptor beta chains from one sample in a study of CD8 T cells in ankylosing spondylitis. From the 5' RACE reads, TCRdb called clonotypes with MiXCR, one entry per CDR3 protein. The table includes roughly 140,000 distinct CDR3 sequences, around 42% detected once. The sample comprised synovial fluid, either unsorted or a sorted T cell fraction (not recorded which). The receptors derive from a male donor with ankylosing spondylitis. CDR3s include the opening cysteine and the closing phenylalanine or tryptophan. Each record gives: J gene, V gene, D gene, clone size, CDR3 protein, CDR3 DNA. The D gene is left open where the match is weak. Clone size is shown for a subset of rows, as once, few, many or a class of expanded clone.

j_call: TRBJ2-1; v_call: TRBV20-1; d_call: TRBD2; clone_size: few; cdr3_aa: CSASPLAGDHNEQFF; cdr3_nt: TGCAGTGCTAGCCCACTAGCGGGAGATCACAATGAGCAGTTCTTC
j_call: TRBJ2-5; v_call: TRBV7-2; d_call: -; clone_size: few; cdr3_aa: CASSSATMRETQYF; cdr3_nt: TGTGCCAGCAGCTCGGCGACTATGCGGGAGACCCAGTACTTC
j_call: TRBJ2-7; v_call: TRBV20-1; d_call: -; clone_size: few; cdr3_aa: CSARDPQGMSYEQYF; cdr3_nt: TGCAGTGCTAGAGATCCCCAGGGTATGAGTTACGAGCAGTACTTC
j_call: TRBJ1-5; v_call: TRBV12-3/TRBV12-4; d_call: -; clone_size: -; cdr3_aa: CASSYIDQPQHF; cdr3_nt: TGTGCCAGCAGCTACATAGATCAGCCCCAGCATTTT
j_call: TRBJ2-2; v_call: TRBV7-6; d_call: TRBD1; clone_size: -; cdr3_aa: CASSLATLRGLNGELFF; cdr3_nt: TGTGCCAGCAGCTTAGCGACCCTCAGGGGGCTTAACGGGGAGCTGTTTTTT
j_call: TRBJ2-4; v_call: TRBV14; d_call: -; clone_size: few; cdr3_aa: CASSQSAGGLVWNIQYF; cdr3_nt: TGTGCCAGCAGCCAATCGGCAGGTGGTTTGGTGTGGAACATTCAGTACTTC
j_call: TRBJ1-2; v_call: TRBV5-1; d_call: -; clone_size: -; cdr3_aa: CASRMREVPAYNYGYTF; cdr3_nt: TGCGCCAGCAGAATGCGGGAGGTCCCAGCGTACAACTATGGCTACACCTTC
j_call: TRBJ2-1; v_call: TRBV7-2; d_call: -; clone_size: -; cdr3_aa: CASSRLGAYNEQFF; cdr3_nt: TGTGCCAGCAGTAGACTAGGGGCCTACAATGAGCAGTTCTTC
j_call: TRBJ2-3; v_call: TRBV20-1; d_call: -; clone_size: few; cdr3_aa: CSARERDLIFRDTQYF; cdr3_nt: TGCAGTGCTAGAGAGCGCGATCTCATATTCAGGGATACGCAGTATTTT
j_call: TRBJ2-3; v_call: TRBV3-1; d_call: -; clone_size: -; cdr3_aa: CASSHSQPSTDTQYF; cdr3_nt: TGTGCCAGCAGCCATTCCCAGCCCAGCACAGATACGCAGTATTTT
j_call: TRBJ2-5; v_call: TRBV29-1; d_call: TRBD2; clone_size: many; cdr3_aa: CSVVLAGVGEETQYF; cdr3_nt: TGCAGCGTTGTACTAGCGGGAGTTGGTGAAGAGACCCAGTACTTC
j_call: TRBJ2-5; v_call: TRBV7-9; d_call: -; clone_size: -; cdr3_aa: CASSFAPGLAETQYF; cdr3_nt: TGTGCCAGCAGCTTCGCCCCAGGGCTAGCTGAGACCCAGTACTTC
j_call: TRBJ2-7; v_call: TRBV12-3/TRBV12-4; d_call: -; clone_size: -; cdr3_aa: CASSPLLTRRPPYEQYF; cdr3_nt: TGTGCCAGCAGTCCCCTTTTGACTAGACGGCCCCCCTACGAGCAGTACTTC
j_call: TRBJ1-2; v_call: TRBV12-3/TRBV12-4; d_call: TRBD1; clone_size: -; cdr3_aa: CASRCGDSNYGYTF; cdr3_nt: TGTGCCAGCAGGTGCGGGGACAGCAACTATGGCTACACCTTC
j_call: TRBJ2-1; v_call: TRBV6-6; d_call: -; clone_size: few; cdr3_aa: CASSPHRAGQFF; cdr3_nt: TGTGCCAGCAGTCCCCACAGGGCCGGGCAGTTCTTC
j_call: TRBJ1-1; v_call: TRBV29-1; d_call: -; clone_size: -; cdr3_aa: CSALDSSNPEAFF; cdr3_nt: TGCAGCGCCCTGGACAGCTCTAACCCTGAAGCTTTCTTT
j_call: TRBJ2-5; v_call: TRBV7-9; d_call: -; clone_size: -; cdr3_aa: CASSLSGTPQAGETQYF; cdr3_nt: TGTGCCAGCAGCTTATCCGGGACTCCCCAAGCCGGAGAGACCCAGTACTTC
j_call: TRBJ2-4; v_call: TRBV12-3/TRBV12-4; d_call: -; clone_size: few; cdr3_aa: CASSLRLYQKGIQYF; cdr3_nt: TGTGCCAGCAGTTTGCGACTATACCAGAAGGGCATTCAGTACTTC